This TCR beta chain was observed in a study of CD8 T cells in ankylosing spondylitis. Study findings and constraints: There was reportedly significant enrichment of clones that were disease-linked in matched ankylosing spondylitis synovial fluid. About 8 highly homologous variants made up a TCR beta motif, and this motif appeared characteristic of ankylosing spondylitis blood.

The CDR3 loop spans 15 amino acids. V lost 2 bases and J lost 2, with 11 bases in between. This clonotype was counted ten times or more. Its cognate antigen is unknown. TCRdb called the 5' RACE reads again in MiXCR, with one record for every CDR3 protein. The data hold tens of thousands of distinct CDR3 sequences, with 11% observed a single time. The sequenced material came from blood, either unsorted or a sorted T cell fraction (not recorded which). The chain is built from TRBV12-3 or TRBV12-4 and TRBJ2-3; D is possibly TRBD1 (6 bases). The source is a male donor with ankylosing spondylitis or in good health (not recorded which). CDR3 sequence: CASSLTAGATDTQYF. The CDR3, as DNA: TGTGCCAGCAGTTTAACGGCAGGGGCCACAGATACGCAGTATTTT.